These 24 T cell receptor beta chains were sequenced from one sample in a study of cytomegalovirus exposure and HLA in healthy donors (dated by TCRdb to 2017 to 2019). The library relied on the immunoSEQ multiplex PCR assay. Imported from immuneACCESS, the table was reduced by TCRdb to in-frame sequences with V and J called. These copies leave out some clones; in studies compared against another copy, an unresolved V gene accounts for under half, and the cause of the remainder is not known. For this sample there are some 260,000 clones; 87% appear just once. About 12% of the sample lies in the top ten. The material sequenced was PBMCs. The receptors were gathered from a young man in good health and CMV-seropositive.

The chain joins TRBV11-1 to TRBJ1-5, with D maybe TRBD1 (5 bases). From germline, CDR1 is SGHAT and CDR2 FQDESV (reference sequence). Trimming took off 1 base at V and 4 bases at J, with 8 bases between the two ends. CDR3 size: 14 residues. CDR3 amino acids: CASSLGGANQPQHF. CDR3 sequence (DNA): TGTGCCAGCAGCTTAGGAGGGGCTAATCAGCCCCAGCATTTT.

The chain is built from TRBV27 and TRBJ2-3, with TRBD2 matching 8 bases. CDR3 length equals 15 residues. J gave up 4 bases and V 6 bases, and 9 bases lay outside the gene matches. CDR1 and CDR2 (germline): MNHEY, SMNVEV (reference sequence). For the CDR3, the DNA is TGTGCCAGCAGCGGACTAGCTCGGGGCCCAGATACGCAGTATTTT. As protein: CASSGLARGPDTQYF.

This chain connects TRBV7-2 to TRBJ2-6; TRBD2 matches 13 bases. Germline lookup yields CDR1 SGHTA and CDR2 FQGNSA. V shed 7 bases, J shed 3 bases, and the junction held 6 bases outside the gene matches. The CDR3 extends over 17 amino acids. CDR3 nucleotides: TGTGCCAGCACCGGACTAGCGGGAGTCTTTGGGGCCAACGTCCTGACTTTC. Translation: CASTGLAGVFGANVLTF.

CDR3 residues: CASSLASFASGRTDTQYF. The CDR3 bases are TGTGCCAGCAGCTTAGCATCGTTCGCTAGCGGGAGGACAGATACGCAGTATTTT. This rearrangement joins TRBV7-9 to TRBJ2-3, with 11 bases matching TRBD2. CDR1 and CDR2 from the germline V gene are SEHNR and FQNEAQ (reference sequence). V trimming: 0 bases; J trimming: 3 bases; junction bases outside the gene matches: 8. The CDR3 loop spans 18 amino acids. The variable domain in full, completed from reference TRBV7-9 and TRBJ2-3, reads DTGVSQNPRHKITKRGQNVTFRCDPISEHNRLYWYRQTLGQGPEFLTYFQNEAQLEKSRLLSDRFSAERPKGSFSTLEIQRTEQGDSAMYLCASSLASFASGRTDTQYFGPGTRLTVL.

In this sample, this clone turned up a few times. The chain combines TRBV19 with TRBJ2-5, with D perhaps assigned TRBD1 or TRBD2 (5 bases each). Trimming pared 5 bases from V and 2 bases from J, leaving 12 bases between. The CDR3 loop spans 14 amino acids. The germline CDR1 and CDR2 sequences are LNHDA and SQIVND (reference sequence). Written as DNA, the CDR3 is TGTGCCAGTAGTTTGCCCGGGGCACAAGAGACCCAGTACTTC. Protein product: CASSLPGAQETQYF.

This chain links TRBV30 with TRBJ2-7, with 9 bases lining up with TRBD1. The CDR3 consists of 14 residues. V dropped 5 bases and J dropped 5; count of bases not matched to a gene: 10. Germline V gives CDR1 GTSNPN, CDR2 SVGIG (reference sequence). In DNA form, the CDR3 reads TGTGCCTGGGGTTCCGGGACAGGGCTCGACGAGCAGTACTTC. Its protein product is CAWGSGTGLDEQYF.

The chain couples TRBV5-4 to TRBJ2-1; D gene uncertain. Trimming stripped 8 bases from V and 6 bases from J, with 9 bases between. The CDR3 runs 11 residues. The germline V gene has CDR1 SGHNT and CDR2 YYREEE (reference sequence). The CDR3 loop is CASHWRNEQFF. CDR3 DNA sequence: TGTGCCAGTCATTGGCGCAATGAGCAGTTCTTC.

The V call is TRBV5-4, the J call TRBJ2-5; 8 bases fit TRBD2. Germline assignment: CDR1 SGHNT and CDR2 YYREEE (reference sequence). CDR3 length equals 17 residues. Trimming at V came to 8 bases and at J to 2 bases, leaving 17 bases not matched to a gene. The CDR3 region has the DNA TGTGCCAGGAAAACCGGGGGTAGGTCTAGCGGGCAAGAGACCCAGTACTTC. Translated: CARKTGGRSSGQETQYF.

The V call is TRBV4-1, the J call TRBJ1-1; D call uncertain. Trimming removed 1 base at V and 1 base at J, with 7 bases between. The germline V gene has CDR1 MGHRA and CDR2 YSYEKL. The CDR3 length is 14 residues. The DNA for the CDR3 is TGCGCCAGCAGCCAAGTGATATCGAACACTGAAGCTTTCTTT. This codes for CASSQVISNTEAFF.

This chain connects TRBV20-1 to TRBJ2-1, with D hard to call. V gave up 3 bases and J gave up 9 bases, with 9 bases separating them. Germline-derived CDR1 and CDR2 are DFQATT and SNEGSKA (reference sequence). The CDR3 runs to 11 residues. Written as DNA, the CDR3 is TGCAGTGCTAGGTTTAATGGTGAGCAGTTCTTC. This gives the protein CSARFNGEQFF.

The V call is TRBV5-1, the J call TRBJ1-2; D might be TRBD1 (6 bases). Per the germline V gene, CDR1 is SGHRS and CDR2 is YFSETQ. Between the trimmed V and J ends, which lost 4 bases and 8 bases, there was a span of 21 bases. This CDR3 region has 15 residues. CDR3 sequence (DNA): TGCGCCAGCAGCGCTTCGGACAGCGGGATTCGCGGCTACACCTTC. Translated: CASSASDSGIRGYTF.

There are a few counts of this clone. The gene calls are TRBV7-9 and TRBJ1-1, with 9 nucleotides matching TRBD1. Trimming at V came to 7 bases and at J to 5 bases, leaving 8 bases not matched to a gene. Germline CDR1 and CDR2: SEHNR and FQNEAQ (reference sequence). This CDR3 contains 14 residues. The CDR3 coding sequence is TGTGCCAGCACCAACGGACAGGGGCGGACTGAAGCTTTCTTT. Amino acids: CASTNGQGRTEAFF.

The CDR3 DNA is TGTGCCAGCAGTGCAGGAGGGGGAATCTACGAGCAGTACTTC. Residues: CASSAGGGIYEQYF. The chain carries TRBV6-5 and TRBJ2-7; the D gene could be TRBD1 or TRBD2 (6 bases each). The CDR3 loop spans 14 amino acids. The germline gives CDR1 MNHEY, CDR2 SVGAGI. The V and J ends lost 5 bases and 3 bases respectively, with 14 bases between them.

This clone has more than one count but fewer than ten. A junction boundary mismatches the germline segment, possibly from a read error. The chain links TRBV5-1 to TRBJ2-1; 8 positions agree with TRBD1. Germline V gene data show CDR1 as SGHRS and CDR2 as YFSETQ. The CDR3 totals 14 residues. The CDR3 DNA reads as TGCGCCAGCAGGGGGGACAGGACGTACAGTGAGCAGTTCTTC. Protein: CASRGDRTYSEQFF.

This clone was seen only once. The gene calls are TRBV7-8 and TRBJ1-5; no reliable D call. CDR1 and CDR2 (germline): SGHVS, FQNEAQ. This CDR3 spans 16 amino acids. Trimming left V 2 bases short and J 4 bases short, with 15 bases between. CDR3 residues: CASSLLPGNTNQPQHF. The DNA for the CDR3 is TGTGCCAGCAGCTTACTCCCAGGCAATACAAATCAGCCCCAGCATTTT. The complete variable domain, with remaining parts taken from reference TRBV7-8 and TRBJ1-5, reads GAGVSQSPRYKVAKRGQDVALRCDPISGHVSLFWYQQALGQGPEFLTYFQNEAQLDKSGLPSDRFFAERPEGSVSTLKIQRTQQEDSAVYLCASSLLPGNTNQPQHFGDGTRLSIL.

V usage is TRBV28 and J usage is TRBJ2-7, with 7 bases aligning to TRBD2. The germline V gene has CDR1 MDHEN and CDR2 SYDVKM. The V gene end was trimmed by 3 bases and the J gene end by 6 bases; junction bases not matched to a gene: 11. The CDR3 length is 15 residues. CDR3 region: CASSFDGEGPGEQYF. The DNA for the CDR3 is TGTGCCAGCAGTTTTGACGGGGAGGGGCCGGGCGAGCAGTACTTC.

This chain connects TRBV28 to TRBJ1-4; D remains unclear. V lost 1 base to trimming and J lost 8 bases, with 14 bases between them. Germline CDR1 reads MDHEN; CDR2 reads SYDVKM. The CDR3 consists of 15 residues. This CDR3 reads CASSLLWVEGEKLFF. CDR3 nucleotides: TGTGCCAGCAGTTTATTATGGGTGGAGGGAGAAAAACTGTTTTTT.

This clone was picked up many times. The chain carries TRBV27 and TRBJ2-3; 8 bases fit TRBD2. The J segment lost 4 bases and the V segment lost 8 bases, leaving 8 bases of the junction unmatched. From germline, CDR1 is MNHEY and CDR2 SMNVEV (reference sequence). The CDR3 runs 14 residues. CDR3 nucleotides: TGTGCCAGCCGGGCGAGCGGGAGCCCAGATACGCAGTATTTT. Translated: CASRASGSPDTQYF.

To note about this clone: Mismatch with germline at one junction end may stem from a read error. The V call is TRBV13, the J call TRBJ1-1, with D unresolved. Per the germline V gene, CDR1 is PRHDT and CDR2 is FYEKMQ (reference sequence). The CDR3 runs 14 residues. CDR3 coding DNA: TGTGCCAGCAGCGTAGGGAGAAGGAACACTGAAGCTTTCTTT. It encodes CASSVGRRNTEAFF.

The CDR3 DNA follows: TGTGCCAGCAGCGTAGGGCCCGGGACTGACTCTGTCAAGCAGTACTTC. Translation: CASSVGPGTDSVKQYF. The chain joins TRBV9 to TRBJ2-7, with a tentative D call TRBD2 (6 bases). The CDR3 loop spans 16 amino acids. Germline lookup yields CDR1 SGDLS and CDR2 YYNGEE. V lost 0 bases, J lost 8 bases, and 21 bases lay in between. Combining the CDR3 with reference TRBV9 and TRBJ2-7 gives the whole variable domain DSGVTQTPKHLITATGQRVTLRCSPRSGDLSVYWYQQSLDQGLQFLIQYYNGEERAKGNILERFSAQQFPDLHSELNLSSLELGDSALYFCASSVGPGTDSVKQYFGPGTRLTVT.

J is TRBJ1-1 and V is TRBV15; D is perhaps TRBD1 (5 bases). V was clipped by 0 bases and J by 8 bases, with 10 bases between them. Per germline, CDR1 LNHNV and CDR2 YYDKDF (reference sequence). The CDR3 consists of 13 residues. Written as DNA, the CDR3 is TGTGCCACCAGCAGAGAACTGGGGCCGGAAGCTTTCTTT. It is translated as CATSRELGPEAFF.

This clone was recorded only once. The chain employs TRBV6-4 and TRBJ2-1; 10 bases map to TRBD2. Germline V gives CDR1 MRHNA, CDR2 SNTAGT. V lost 3 bases, J lost 5 bases, and 4 bases stayed unmatched. This CDR3 contains 15 residues. The CDR3 here is CASSETSGDHNEQFF. In DNA, the CDR3 is TGTGCCAGCAGTGAAACTAGCGGGGACCACAATGAGCAGTTCTTC.

This sequence joins TRBV28 and TRBJ1-4, with D tentatively TRBD1 (6 bases). The CDR3 loop spans 15 amino acids. Between the trimmed V and J ends, which lost 1 base and 4 bases, there was a span of 10 bases. Germline CDR1 MDHEN, CDR2 SYDVKM. The CDR3 region has the DNA TGTGCCAGCAGTTTATTGCGAGGGGGTAATGAAAAACTGTTTTTT. This translates into CASSLLRGGNEKLFF. The variable domain in full, with the rest retrieved from reference TRBV28 and TRBJ1-4, is DVKVTQSSRYLVKRTGEKVFLECVQDMDHENMFWYRQDPGLGLRLIYFSYDVKMKEKGDIPEGYSVSREKKERFSLILESASTNQTSMYLCASSLLRGGNEKLFFGSGTQLSVL.

The chain links TRBV28 to TRBJ1-5; a weak D match, TRBD1 (6 bases). V lost 6 bases, J lost 2 bases, and 26 bases lay in between. Germline V gene lookup returns CDR1 MDHEN and CDR2 SYDVKM. The CDR3 loop spans 19 amino acids. The CDR3 region has the DNA TGTGCCAGCAGGGCCCCGGGACAAGGGTCGGTAATTGGCAATCAGCCCCAGCATTTT. Protein product: CASRAPGQGSVIGNQPQHF.